The clone carrying this T cell receptor beta chain was counted once. What it binds is not known. Sequencing used immunoSEQ multiplex PCR; TCRdb keeps in-frame clones, though not all of them. The data show 50,000 to 70,000 clones, roughly nine tenths seen once. This entry comes from a study of T cells in localized non-small cell lung cancer. Points from the study as a whole: A median approximately 53 of the top 100 tumor clones appeared in adjacent lung. Uninvolved adjacent lung, not tumor, had the highest T cell clonality.

Germline V gene lookup returns CDR1 LGHNA and CDR2 YNFKEQ. Trimming cost V 0 bases and J 6 bases, with 5 bases left between them. The CDR3 sequence is 12 residues long. This clonotype was sampled from a man aged 40-75 years with stage I lung adenocarcinoma. The chain joins TRBV4-2 to TRBJ2-5, with unresolved D. The sequences come from peripheral blood, collected before any cancer treatment. CDR3 residues: CASSQDLKTQYF. In nucleotides, the CDR3 is TGTGCCAGCAGCCAAGATCTGAAGACCCAGTACTTC.